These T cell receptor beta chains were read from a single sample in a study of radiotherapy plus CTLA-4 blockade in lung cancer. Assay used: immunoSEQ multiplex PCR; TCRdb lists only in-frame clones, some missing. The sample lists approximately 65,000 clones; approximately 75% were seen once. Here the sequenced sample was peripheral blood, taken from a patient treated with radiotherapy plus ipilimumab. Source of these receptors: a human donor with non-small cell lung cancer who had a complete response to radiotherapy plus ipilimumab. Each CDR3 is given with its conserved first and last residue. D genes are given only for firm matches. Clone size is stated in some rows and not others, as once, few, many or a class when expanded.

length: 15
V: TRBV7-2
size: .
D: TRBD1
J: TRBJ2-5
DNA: TGTGCCAGCAGCTGGGACAGGGGGTACCAAGAGACCCAGTACTTC
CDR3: CASSWDRGYQETQYF

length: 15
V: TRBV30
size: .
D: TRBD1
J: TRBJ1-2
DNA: TGTGCCTGGAGTGTAAGGCGGGACAGGTCCTATGGCTACACCTTC
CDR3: CAWSVRRDRSYGYTF

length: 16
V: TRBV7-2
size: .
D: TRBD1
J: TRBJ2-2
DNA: TGTGCCAGCAGCTTAATCTTAGGACAGGGGAGCGGGGAGCTGTTTTTT
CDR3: CASSLILGQGSGELFF

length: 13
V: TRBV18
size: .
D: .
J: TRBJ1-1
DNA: TGTGCCAGCTCATGGCAGGCGAACACTGAAGCTTTCTTT
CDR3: CASSWQANTEAFF

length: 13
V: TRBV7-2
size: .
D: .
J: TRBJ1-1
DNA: TGTGCCAGCAGCCTTCAAGAGAACACTGAAGCTTTCTTT
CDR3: CASSLQENTEAFF

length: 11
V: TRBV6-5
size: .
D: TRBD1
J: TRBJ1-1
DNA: TGTGCCAGCAGAACAGGGGGATCAGCTTTCTTC
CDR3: CASRTGGSAFF

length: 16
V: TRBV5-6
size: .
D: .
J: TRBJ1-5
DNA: TGTGCCAGCAGCTTGGCCGGTGGGGACAGCAATCAGCCCCAGCATTTT
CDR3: CASSLAGGDSNQPQHF

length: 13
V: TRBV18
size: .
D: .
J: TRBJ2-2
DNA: TGTGCCAGCTCACCTGACATCACCGGGGAGCTGTTTTTT
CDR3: CASSPDITGELFF

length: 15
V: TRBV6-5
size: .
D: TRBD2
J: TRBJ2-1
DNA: TGTGCCAGCAGTCCTCAAGCTAGCGGTGCGTATGAGCAGTTCTTC
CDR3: CASSPQASGAYEQFF

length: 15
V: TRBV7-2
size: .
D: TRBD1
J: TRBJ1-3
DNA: TGTGCCAGCAGCTTTCAGGGGGCGCTTGGAAACACCATATATTTT
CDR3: CASSFQGALGNTIYF

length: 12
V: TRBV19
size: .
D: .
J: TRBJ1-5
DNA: TGTGCCAGTTCCAGGGGTAGGGAGCCCCAGCATTTT
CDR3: CASSRGREPQHF

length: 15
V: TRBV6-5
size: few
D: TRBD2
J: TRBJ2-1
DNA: TGTGCCAGCAGTTACGGGGGGGGCTCCTACAATGAGCAGTTCTTC
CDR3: CASSYGGGSYNEQFF

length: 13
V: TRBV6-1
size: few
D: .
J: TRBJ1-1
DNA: TGTGCCAGCATGAAGACCTCGAACACTGAAGCTTTCTTT
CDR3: CASMKTSNTEAFF

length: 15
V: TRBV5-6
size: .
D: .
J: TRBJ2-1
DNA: TGTGCCAGCAGCTACGCCGGCCTTACCTACAATGAGCAGTTCTTC
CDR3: CASSYAGLTYNEQFF

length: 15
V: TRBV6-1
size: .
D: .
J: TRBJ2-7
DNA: TGTGCCAGCAGTGAAGGGGGGACCGAGACCTACGAGCAGTACTTC
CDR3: CASSEGGTETYEQYF

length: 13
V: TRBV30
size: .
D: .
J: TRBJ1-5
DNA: TGTGCCTGGAGTGTTAGGGAGGATCAGCCCCAGCATTTT
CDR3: CAWSVREDQPQHF

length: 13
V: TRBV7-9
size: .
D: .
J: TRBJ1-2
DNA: TGTGCCAGCAGCTTTAGGGGAGGATACGGCTACACCTTC
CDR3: CASSFRGGYGYTF

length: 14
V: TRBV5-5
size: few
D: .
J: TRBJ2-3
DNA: TGTGCCAGCAGCTCCCTCTCCAGCACAGATACGCAGTATTTT
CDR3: CASSSLSSTDTQYF

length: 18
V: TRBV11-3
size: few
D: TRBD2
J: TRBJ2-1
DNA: TGTGCCAGCAGCTCCCGCGAAGGACTAGCGGGAGTCTCACATGAGCAGTTCTTC
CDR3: CASSSREGLAGVSHEQFF

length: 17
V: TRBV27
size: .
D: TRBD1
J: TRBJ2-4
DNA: TGTGCCAGCAGTTTACCGGGACAGCACCTAGCCAAAAACATTCAGTACTTC
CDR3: CASSLPGQHLAKNIQYF

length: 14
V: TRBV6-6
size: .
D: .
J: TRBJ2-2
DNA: TGTGCCAGCACCCAACCGGAGGGGGCCGGGGAGCTGTTTTTT
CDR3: CASTQPEGAGELFF